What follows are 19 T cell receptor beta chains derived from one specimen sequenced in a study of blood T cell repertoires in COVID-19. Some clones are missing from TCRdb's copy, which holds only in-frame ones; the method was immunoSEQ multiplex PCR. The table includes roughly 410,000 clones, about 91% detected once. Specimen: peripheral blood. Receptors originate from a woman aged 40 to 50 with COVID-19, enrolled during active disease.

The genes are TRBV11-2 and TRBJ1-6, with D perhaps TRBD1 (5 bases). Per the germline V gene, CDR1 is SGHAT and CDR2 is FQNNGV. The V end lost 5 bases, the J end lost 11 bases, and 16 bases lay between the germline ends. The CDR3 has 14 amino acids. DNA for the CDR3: TGTGCCAGCAGCCTGGGGGGTGAGGGGACACCCCTCCACTTT. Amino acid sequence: CASSLGGEGTPLHF.

In DNA, the CDR3 is TGTGCCAGCAGGGAGGACTCATCACCCCTCCACTTT. Amino acid sequence: CASREDSSPLHF. The chain has TRBV12-3 or TRBV12-4 and TRBJ1-6; D call uncertain. The V end lost 6 bases, the J end lost 10 bases, and 10 bases lay between the germline ends. The CDR3 has 12 residues.

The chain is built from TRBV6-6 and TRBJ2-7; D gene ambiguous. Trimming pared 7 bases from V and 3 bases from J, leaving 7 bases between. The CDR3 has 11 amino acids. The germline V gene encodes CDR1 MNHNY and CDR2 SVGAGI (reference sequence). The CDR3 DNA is TGTGCCAGCACCCACATCTACGAGCAGTACTTC. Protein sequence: CASTHIYEQYF.

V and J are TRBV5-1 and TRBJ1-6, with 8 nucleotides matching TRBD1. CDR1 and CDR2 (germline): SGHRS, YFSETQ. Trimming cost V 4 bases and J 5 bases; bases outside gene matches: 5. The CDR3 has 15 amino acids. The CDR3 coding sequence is TGCGCCAGCAGCGACTACAGGGGGGATAATTCACCCCTCCACTTT. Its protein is CASSDYRGDNSPLHF.

CDR3 amino acids: CASSVGGPGNTIYF. CDR3 DNA: TGTGCCAGCAGCGTCGGAGGGCCCGGAAACACCATATATTTT. This sequence joins TRBV9 and TRBJ1-3; D gene ambiguous. Germline V gene lookup returns CDR1 SGDLS and CDR2 YYNGEE. This CDR3 has 14 residues. V lost 2 bases and J 4 bases, leaving 10 bases between the germline ends. The full variable domain, with the rest looked up from reference TRBV9 and TRBJ1-3, is DSGVTQTPKHLITATGQRVTLRCSPRSGDLSVYWYQQSLDQGLQFLIQYYNGEERAKGNILERFSAQQFPDLHSELNLSSLELGDSALYFCASSVGGPGNTIYFGEGSWLTVV.

CDR3 protein: CASSWARPNEKLFF. CDR3 DNA: TGCGCCAGCAGCTGGGCGCGACCTAATGAAAAACTGTTTTTT. This sequence joins TRBV5-1 and TRBJ1-4; no firm D call. The CDR3 covers 14 residues. Trimming removed 3 bases from V and 3 bases from J, with 9 bases in between. Germline V gives CDR1 SGHRS, CDR2 YFSETQ.

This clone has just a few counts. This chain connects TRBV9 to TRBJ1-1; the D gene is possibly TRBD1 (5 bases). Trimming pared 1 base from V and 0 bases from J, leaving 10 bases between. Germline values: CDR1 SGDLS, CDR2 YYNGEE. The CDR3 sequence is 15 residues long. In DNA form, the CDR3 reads TGTGCCAGCAGCGTACGGGCGGACATGAACACTGAAGCTTTCTTT. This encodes CASSVRADMNTEAFF.

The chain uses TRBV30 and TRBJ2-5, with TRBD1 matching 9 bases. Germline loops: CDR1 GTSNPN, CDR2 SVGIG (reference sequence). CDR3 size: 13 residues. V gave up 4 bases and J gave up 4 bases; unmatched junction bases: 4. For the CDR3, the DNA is TGTGCCTGGATGGTGACAGGGGGAGAGACCCAGTACTTC. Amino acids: CAWMVTGGETQYF.

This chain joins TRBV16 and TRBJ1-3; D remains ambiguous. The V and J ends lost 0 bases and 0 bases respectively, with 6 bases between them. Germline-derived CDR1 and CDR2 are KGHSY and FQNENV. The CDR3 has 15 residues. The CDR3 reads CASSQSYSSGNTIYF. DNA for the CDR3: TGTGCCAGCAGCCAATCGTACAGCTCTGGAAACACCATATATTTT.

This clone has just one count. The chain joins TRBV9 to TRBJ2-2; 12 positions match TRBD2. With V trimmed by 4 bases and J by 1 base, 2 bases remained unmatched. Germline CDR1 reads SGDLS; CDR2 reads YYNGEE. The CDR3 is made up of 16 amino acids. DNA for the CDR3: TGTGCCAGCAGCAGGACTAGCGGGGTGAACACCGGGGAGCTGTTTTTT. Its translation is CASSRTSGVNTGELFF.

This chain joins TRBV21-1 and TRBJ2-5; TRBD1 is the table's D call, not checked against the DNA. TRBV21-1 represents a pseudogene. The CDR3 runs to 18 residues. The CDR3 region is CASIKEGGRTVHQETQYF. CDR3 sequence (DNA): TGTGCCAGCATCAAAGAAGGAGGCAGGACAGTGCACCAAGAGACCCAGTACTTC.

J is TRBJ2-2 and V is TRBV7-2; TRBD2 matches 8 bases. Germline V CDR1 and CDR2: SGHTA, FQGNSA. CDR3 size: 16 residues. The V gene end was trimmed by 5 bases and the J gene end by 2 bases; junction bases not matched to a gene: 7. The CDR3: CASSPSGSFNTGELFF. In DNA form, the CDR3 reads TGTGCCAGCAGCCCCAGCGGGAGCTTTAACACCGGGGAGCTGTTTTTT.

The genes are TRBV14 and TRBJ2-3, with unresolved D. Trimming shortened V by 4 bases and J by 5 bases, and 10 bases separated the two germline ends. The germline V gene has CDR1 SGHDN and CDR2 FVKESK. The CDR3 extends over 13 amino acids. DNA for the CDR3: TGTGCCAGCAGCCGGTCTAATAGAGATACGCAGTATTTT. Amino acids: CASSRSNRDTQYF.

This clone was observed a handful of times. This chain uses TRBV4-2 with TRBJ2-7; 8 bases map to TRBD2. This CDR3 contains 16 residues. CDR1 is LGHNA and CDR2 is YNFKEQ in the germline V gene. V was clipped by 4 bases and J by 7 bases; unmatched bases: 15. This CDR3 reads CASSPPGDGLAGEQYF. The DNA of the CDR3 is TGTGCCAGCAGCCCACCCGGGGATGGACTAGCTGGTGAGCAGTACTTC.

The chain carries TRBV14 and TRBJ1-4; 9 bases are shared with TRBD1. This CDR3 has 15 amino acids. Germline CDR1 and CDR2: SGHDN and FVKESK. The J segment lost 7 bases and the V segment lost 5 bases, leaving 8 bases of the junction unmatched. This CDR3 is CASSGITGGTEKLFF. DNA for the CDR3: TGTGCCAGCAGCGGAATTACAGGGGGCACTGAAAAACTGTTTTTT.

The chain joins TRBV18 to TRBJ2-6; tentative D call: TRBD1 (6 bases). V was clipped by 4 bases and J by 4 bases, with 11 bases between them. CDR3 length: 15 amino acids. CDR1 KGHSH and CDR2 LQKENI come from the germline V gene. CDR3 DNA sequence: TGTGCCAGCTCACTTGACAGGCCCGGGGCCAACGTCCTGACTTTC. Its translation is CASSLDRPGANVLTF.

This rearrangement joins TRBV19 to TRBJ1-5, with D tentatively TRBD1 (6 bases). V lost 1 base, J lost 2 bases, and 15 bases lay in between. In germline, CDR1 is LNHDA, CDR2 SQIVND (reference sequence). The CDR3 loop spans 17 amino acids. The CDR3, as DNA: TGTGCCAGTAGTATAGGTACAGGGAGCTTGGGCAATCAGCCCCAGCATTTT. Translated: CASSIGTGSLGNQPQHF. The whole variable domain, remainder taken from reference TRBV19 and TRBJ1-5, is DGGITQSPKYLFRKEGQNVTLSCEQNLNHDAMYWYRQDPGQGLRLIYYSQIVNDFQKGDIAEGYSVSREKKESFPLTVTSAQKNPTAFYLCASSIGTGSLGNQPQHFGDGTRLSIL.

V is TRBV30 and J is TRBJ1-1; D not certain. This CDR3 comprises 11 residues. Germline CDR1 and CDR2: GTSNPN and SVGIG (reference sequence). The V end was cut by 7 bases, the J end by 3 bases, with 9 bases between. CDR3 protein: CASKRDTEAFF. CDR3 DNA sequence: TGTGCCTCCAAACGGGACACTGAAGCTTTCTTT.

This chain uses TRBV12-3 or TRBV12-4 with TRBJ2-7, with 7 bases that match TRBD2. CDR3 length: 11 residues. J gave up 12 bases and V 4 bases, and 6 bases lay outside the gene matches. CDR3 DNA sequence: TGTGCCAGCAGTTCGGGGGGAGGGCTGTACTTC. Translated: CASSSGGGLYF.